This T cell receptor beta chain originates from a study of spatial heterogeneity in lung cancer. Study-level points and caveats: How many expanded intratumoral alpha and beta TCRs were present tracked the tumor mutation count, which was a count of nonsynonymous mutations. There was tracking of ubiquitous and regional nonsynonymous mutations by the respective counts of ubiquitous and regional expanded TCRs.

Every TCR cDNA molecule bore a unique molecular identifier. TCRdb passed the 5' RACE reads through MiXCR, listing each CDR3 protein once. The sample consists of 13,000 or so distinct CDR3 sequences, approximately 2.9% of them appearing once. Time point of the sample: sample taken at primary tumor resection. The donors were 55 to 80 patients with non-small cell lung cancer that was early-stage and untreated. Without sorting, whole RNA was sequenced from tumor, nontumor lung or frozen PBMC. Germline loops: CDR1 DFQATT, CDR2 SNEGSKA (reference sequence). The CDR3 length is 15 residues. This clonotype was counted many times. Its antigen is as yet unknown.

J is TRBJ1-2 and V is TRBV20-1; perhaps TRBD1 as D (5 bases). Specimen: lung tumor tissue, collected at surgery. The sequence came from a male donor with early-stage non-small cell lung cancer. CDR3 nucleotide sequence: TGCAGCGCGGAGGACATCCGAGAGTCTAACTATGGCTACACCTTC. Protein: CSAEDIRESNYGYTF.